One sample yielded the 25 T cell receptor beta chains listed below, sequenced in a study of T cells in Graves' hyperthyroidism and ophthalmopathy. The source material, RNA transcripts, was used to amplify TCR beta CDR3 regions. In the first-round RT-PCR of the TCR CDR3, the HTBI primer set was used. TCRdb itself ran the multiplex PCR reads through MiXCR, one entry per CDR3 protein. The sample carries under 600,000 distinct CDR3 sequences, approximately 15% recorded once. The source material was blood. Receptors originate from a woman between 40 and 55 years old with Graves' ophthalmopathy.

CDR3 region: CSVVDSRTLPGYTF. The CDR3 DNA sequence: TGCAGCGTTGTGGACTCGCGGACCTTACCCGGCTACACCTTC. The V gene is TRBV29-1, the J gene TRBJ1-2; D gene uncertain. Trimming stripped 4 bases from V and 8 bases from J, with 20 bases between. In germline, CDR1 is SQVTM, CDR2 ANQGSEA. The CDR3 consists of 14 residues. Filled out from reference TRBV29-1 and TRBJ1-2, the complete variable domain reads SAVISQKPSRDICQRGTSLTIQCQVDSQVTMMFWYRQQPGQSLTLIATANQGSEATYESGFVIDKFPISRPNLTFSTLTVSNMSPEDSSIYLCSVVDSRTLPGYTFGSGTRLTVV.

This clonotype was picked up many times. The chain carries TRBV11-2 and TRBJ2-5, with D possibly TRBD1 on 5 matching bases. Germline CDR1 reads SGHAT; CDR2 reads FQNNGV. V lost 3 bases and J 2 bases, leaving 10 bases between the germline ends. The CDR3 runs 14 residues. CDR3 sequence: CASSFQGIQETQYF. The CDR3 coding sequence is TGTGCCAGCAGCTTCCAGGGTATACAAGAGACCCAGTACTTC.

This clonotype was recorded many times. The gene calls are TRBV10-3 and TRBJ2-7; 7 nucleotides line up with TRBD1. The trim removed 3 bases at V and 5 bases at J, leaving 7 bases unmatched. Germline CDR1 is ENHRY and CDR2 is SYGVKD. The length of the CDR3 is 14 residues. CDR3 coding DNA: TGTGCCATCAGTGACGGAGACAGGGTCCACGAGCAGTACTTC. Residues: CAISDGDRVHEQYF.

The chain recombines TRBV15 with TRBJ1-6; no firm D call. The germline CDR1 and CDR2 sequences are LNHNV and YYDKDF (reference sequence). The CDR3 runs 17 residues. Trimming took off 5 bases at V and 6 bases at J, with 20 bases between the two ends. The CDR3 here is CATSRLLSESSNSPLHF. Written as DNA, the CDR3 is TGTGCCACCAGCCGCCTGCTCAGTGAGTCGAGTAATTCACCCCTCCACTTT.

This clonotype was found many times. CDR3 in DNA: TGCGCCAGCAGCTTGAGTAGCGGGAACTACAATGAGCAGTTCTTC. This encodes CASSLSSGNYNEQFF. This chain uses TRBV5-1 with TRBJ2-1; 8 bases are shared with TRBD2. CDR1 SGHRS and CDR2 YFSETQ come from the germline V gene. V shed 1 base, J shed 3 bases, and the junction held 3 bases outside the gene matches. The CDR3 contains 15 residues.

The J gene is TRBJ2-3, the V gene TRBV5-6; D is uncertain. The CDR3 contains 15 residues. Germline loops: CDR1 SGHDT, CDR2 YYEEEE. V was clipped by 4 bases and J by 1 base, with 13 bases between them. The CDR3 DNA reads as TGTGCCAGCAGCCTGGACGTCACGGGCACAGATACGCAGTATTTT. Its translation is CASSLDVTGTDTQYF.

In DNA form, the CDR3 reads TGCGCCAGCAGCCCGTGGGGGCTAACAGAGACCCAGTACTTC. Translated: CASSPWGLTETQYF. The chain combines TRBV5-1 with TRBJ2-5, with D possibly matching TRBD1 (6 bases). The CDR3 is 14 amino acids. Trimming cost V 4 bases and J 4 bases, with 14 bases left between them. Germline V gene lookup returns CDR1 SGHRS and CDR2 YFSETQ.

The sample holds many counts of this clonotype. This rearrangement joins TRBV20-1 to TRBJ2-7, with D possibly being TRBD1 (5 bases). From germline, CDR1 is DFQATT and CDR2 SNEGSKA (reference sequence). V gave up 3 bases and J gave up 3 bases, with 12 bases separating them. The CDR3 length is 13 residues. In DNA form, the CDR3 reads TGCAGTGCTAGCAACCGACAGAGCTACGAGCAGTACTTC. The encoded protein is CSASNRQSYEQYF.

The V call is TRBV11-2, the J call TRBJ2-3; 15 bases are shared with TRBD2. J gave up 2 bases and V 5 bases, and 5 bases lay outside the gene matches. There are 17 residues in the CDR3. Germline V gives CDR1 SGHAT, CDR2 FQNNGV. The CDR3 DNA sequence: TGTGCCAGCAGCACAGGACTAGCGGGAGGGCCCACAGATACGCAGTATTTT. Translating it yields CASSTGLAGGPTDTQYF.

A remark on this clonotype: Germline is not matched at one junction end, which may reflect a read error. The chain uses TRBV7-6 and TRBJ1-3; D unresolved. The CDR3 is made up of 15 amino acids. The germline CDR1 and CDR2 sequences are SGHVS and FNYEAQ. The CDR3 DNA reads TGTGCCAGCAGCTTAGGGCCTGTTTATGGAAACACCATATACTTT. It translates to CASSLGPVYGNTIYF.

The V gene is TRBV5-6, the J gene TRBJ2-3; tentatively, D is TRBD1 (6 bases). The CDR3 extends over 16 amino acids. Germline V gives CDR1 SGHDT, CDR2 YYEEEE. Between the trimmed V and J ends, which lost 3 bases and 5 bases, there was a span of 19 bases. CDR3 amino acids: CASSSLGAGGLDTQYF. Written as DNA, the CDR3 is TGTGCCAGCAGCTCGCTGGGGGCAGGTGGATTAGATACGCAGTATTTT.

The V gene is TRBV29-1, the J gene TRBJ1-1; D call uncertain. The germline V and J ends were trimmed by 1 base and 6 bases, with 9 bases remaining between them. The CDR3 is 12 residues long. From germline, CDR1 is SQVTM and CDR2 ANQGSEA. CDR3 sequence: CSVEGVSAEAFF. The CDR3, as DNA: TGCAGCGTTGAAGGGGTTAGCGCTGAAGCTTTCTTT.

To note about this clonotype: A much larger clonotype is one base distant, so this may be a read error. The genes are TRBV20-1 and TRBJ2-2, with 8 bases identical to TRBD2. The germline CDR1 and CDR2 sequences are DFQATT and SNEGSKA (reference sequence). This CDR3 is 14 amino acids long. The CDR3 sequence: CIASISGSVGELFF. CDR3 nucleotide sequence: TGCATTGCTAGTATCAGCGGGAGCGTCGGGGAGCTGTTTTTT.

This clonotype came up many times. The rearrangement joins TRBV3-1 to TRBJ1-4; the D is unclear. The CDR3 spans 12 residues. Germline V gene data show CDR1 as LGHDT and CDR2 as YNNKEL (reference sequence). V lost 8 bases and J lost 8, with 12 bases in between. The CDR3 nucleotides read TGTGCCAGCGATCCCCCAGGCGAAAAACTGTTTTTT. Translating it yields CASDPPGEKLFF.

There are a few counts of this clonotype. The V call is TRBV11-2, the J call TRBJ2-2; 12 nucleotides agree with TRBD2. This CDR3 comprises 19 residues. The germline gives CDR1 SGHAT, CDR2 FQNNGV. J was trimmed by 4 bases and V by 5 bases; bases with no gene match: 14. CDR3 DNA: TGTGCCAGCAGCACACCGACTAGCGGGAGAATTTCGGGCACCGGGGAGCTGTTTTTT. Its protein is CASSTPTSGRISGTGELFF.

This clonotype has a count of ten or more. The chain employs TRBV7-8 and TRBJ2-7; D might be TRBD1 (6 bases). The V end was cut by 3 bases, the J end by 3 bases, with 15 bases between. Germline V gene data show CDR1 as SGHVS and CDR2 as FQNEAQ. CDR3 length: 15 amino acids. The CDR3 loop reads CASSFGFGTFYEQYF. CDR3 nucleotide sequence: TGTGCCAGCAGCTTTGGGTTCGGGACATTCTACGAGCAGTACTTC.

In DNA, the CDR3 is TGTGCCAGCAGTCCCGGGACAGGGGGTCGTCAAGAGACCCAGTACTTC. Translated: CASSPGTGGRQETQYF. J is TRBJ2-5 and V is TRBV12-3 or TRBV12-4; 11 bases agree with TRBD1. The length of the CDR3 is 16 residues. V shed 5 bases, J shed 2 bases, and the junction held 7 bases outside the gene matches.

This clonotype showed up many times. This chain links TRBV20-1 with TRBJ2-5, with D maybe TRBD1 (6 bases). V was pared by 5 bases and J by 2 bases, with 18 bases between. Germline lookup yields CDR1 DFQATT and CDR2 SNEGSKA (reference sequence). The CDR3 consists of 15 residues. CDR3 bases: TGCAGTGCTGCCAACCCTAACAGGGTTCAAGAGACCCAGTACTTC. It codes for CSAANPNRVQETQYF.

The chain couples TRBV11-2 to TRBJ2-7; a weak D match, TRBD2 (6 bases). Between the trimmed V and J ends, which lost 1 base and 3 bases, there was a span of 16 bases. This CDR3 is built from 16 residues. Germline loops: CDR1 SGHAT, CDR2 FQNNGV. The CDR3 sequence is CASSLAGAMGIYEQYF. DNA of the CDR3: TGTGCCAGCAGCTTAGCGGGAGCCATGGGCATCTACGAGCAGTACTTC.

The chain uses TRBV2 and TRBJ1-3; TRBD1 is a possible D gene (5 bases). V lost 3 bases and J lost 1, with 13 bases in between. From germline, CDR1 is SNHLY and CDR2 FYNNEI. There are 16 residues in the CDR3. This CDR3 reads CASSDGSAGSGNTIYF. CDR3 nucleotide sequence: TGTGCCAGCAGTGATGGGTCAGCAGGGTCTGGAAACACCATATATTTT.

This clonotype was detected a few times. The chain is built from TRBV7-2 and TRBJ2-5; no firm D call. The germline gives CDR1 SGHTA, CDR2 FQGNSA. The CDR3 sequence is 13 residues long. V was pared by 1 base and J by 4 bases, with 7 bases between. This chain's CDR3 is CASSLVLVETQYF. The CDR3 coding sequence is TGTGCCAGCAGCTTAGTACTGGTAGAGACCCAGTACTTC.

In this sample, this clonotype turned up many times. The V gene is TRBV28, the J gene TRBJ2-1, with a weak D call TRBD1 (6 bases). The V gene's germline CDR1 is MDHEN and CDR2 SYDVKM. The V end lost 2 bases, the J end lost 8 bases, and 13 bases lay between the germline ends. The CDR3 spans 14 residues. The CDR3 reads CASSLVGGVYEQFF. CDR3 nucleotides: TGTGCCAGCAGTTTAGTAGGGGGAGTCTATGAGCAGTTCTTC.

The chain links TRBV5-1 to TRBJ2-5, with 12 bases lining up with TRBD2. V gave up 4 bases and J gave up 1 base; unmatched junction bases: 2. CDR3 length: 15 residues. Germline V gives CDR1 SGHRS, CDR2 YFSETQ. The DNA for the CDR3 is TGCGCCAGCAGCAGACTAGCGGGAGCCCAAGAGACCCAGTACTTC. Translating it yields CASSRLAGAQETQYF.

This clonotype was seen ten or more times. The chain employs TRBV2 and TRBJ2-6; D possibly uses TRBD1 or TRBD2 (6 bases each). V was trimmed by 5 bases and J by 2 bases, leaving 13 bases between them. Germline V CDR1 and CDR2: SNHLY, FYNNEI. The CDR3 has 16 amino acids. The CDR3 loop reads CASSRGETPGANVLTF. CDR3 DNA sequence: TGTGCCAGCAGTAGGGGGGAGACCCCTGGGGCCAACGTCCTGACTTTC.

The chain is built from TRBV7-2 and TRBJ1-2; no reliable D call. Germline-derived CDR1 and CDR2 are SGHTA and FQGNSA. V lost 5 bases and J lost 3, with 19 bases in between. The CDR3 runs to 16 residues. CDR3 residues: CASSLYSGATDYGYTF. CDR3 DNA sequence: TGTGCCAGCAGCCTCTACAGTGGAGCGACTGACTATGGCTACACCTTC.